Listed here are 9 T cell receptor beta chains from one sample, sequenced in a study of T cells in Graves' hyperthyroidism and ophthalmopathy. RNA transcripts provided the source from which TCR beta CDR3 regions were amplified. First-round RT-PCR targeting the TCR CDR3 was performed with the HTBI primer set. TCRdb itself ran the multiplex PCR reads through MiXCR, one entry per CDR3 protein. The sample shows around 97,000 distinct CDR3 sequences, approximately 50% of them seen only once. Material: blood. The receptors stem from a man aged 35 to 55 with Graves' hyperthyroidism.

The V gene is TRBV12-3 or TRBV12-4, the J gene TRBJ2-5; 16 nucleotides agree with TRBD2. The CDR3 spans 16 residues. Trimming at V came to 3 bases and at J to 5 bases, leaving 3 bases not matched to a gene. The CDR3 protein is CASSLGLAGGWETQYF. The DNA of the CDR3 is TGTGCCAGCAGTTTGGGACTAGCGGGAGGGTGGGAGACCCAGTACTTC.

Ten or more counts support this clonotype. The chain is built from TRBV19 and TRBJ2-7; the match to TRBD2 covers 11 bases. V dropped 6 bases and J dropped 7; count of bases not matched to a gene: 8. The CDR3 has 14 amino acids. Germline lookup yields CDR1 LNHDA and CDR2 SQIVND (reference sequence). The CDR3, as DNA: TGTGCCAGTAGCTTTAGCGGGGGGGCGAGAGAGCAGTACTTC. This encodes CASSFSGGAREQYF. The variable domain in full, completed from reference TRBV19 and TRBJ2-7, reads DGGITQSPKYLFRKEGQNVTLSCEQNLNHDAMYWYRQDPGQGLRLIYYSQIVNDFQKGDIAEGYSVSREKKESFPLTVTSAQKNPTAFYLCASSFSGGAREQYFGPGTRLTVT.

The chain joins TRBV24-1 to TRBJ2-5; 8 bases agree with TRBD1. With 1 base clipped from V and 4 bases from J, the junction kept 7 bases outside the gene matches. The CDR3 runs to 16 residues. CDR1 is KGHDR and CDR2 is SFDVKD in the germline V gene. CDR3 DNA: TGTGCCACCAGTGATTTAAGGACAGGGTCTCGAGAGACCCAGTACTTC. Amino acids: CATSDLRTGSRETQYF.

This clonotype was seen repeatedly, ten times or more. The gene calls are TRBV20-1 and TRBJ2-3; 10 bases map to TRBD2. Germline V gene data show CDR1 as DFQATT and CDR2 as SNEGSKA (reference sequence). The CDR3 is 15 amino acids. V was pared by 4 bases and J by 1 base, with 5 bases of the junction left unmatched. The CDR3 protein is CSATERGGGTDTQYF. For the CDR3, the DNA is TGCAGTGCTACGGAGCGGGGGGGAGGCACAGATACGCAGTATTTT.

The chain links TRBV29-1 to TRBJ2-5, with D perhaps assigned TRBD1 or TRBD2 (5 bases each). The V end lost 6 bases, the J end lost 5 bases, and 22 bases lay between the germline ends. Looked up from germline, CDR1 is SQVTM and CDR2 is ANQGSEA. The CDR3 spans 15 residues. The CDR3, as DNA: TGCAGCGTAGAATCGGGACGGATGACCGGGGAGACCCAGTACTTC. Protein sequence: CSVESGRMTGETQYF. The entire variable domain, with the rest obtained from reference TRBV29-1 and TRBJ2-5, is as follows: SAVISQKPSRDICQRGTSLTIQCQVDSQVTMMFWYRQQPGQSLTLIATANQGSEATYESGFVIDKFPISRPNLTFSTLTVSNMSPEDSSIYLCSVESGRMTGETQYFGPGTRLLVL.

There are many counts of this clonotype. The rearrangement uses TRBV6-1 and TRBJ2-1, with a weak D call TRBD1 (5 bases). V was shortened by 4 bases and J by 0 bases, with 13 bases between the two germline ends. Germline V gene data show CDR1 as MNHNS and CDR2 as SASEGT. This CDR3 comprises 16 residues. CDR3 region: CASSGGRQGSYNEQFF. CDR3 nucleotide sequence: TGTGCCAGCAGTGGAGGTAGGCAGGGCTCCTACAATGAGCAGTTCTTC.

The genes are TRBV7-2 and TRBJ1-2, with 8 nucleotides matching TRBD1. This CDR3 has 16 residues. V shed 1 base, J shed 8 bases, and the junction held 12 bases outside the gene matches. Germline-derived CDR1 and CDR2 are SGHTA and FQGNSA. CDR3 protein: CASSLGRTTTGAGYTF. In DNA, the CDR3 is TGTGCCAGCAGCTTAGGCAGGACAACGACAGGGGCCGGCTACACCTTC. The whole variable domain, remainder taken from reference TRBV7-2 and TRBJ1-2, is GAGVSQSPSNKVTEKGKDVELRCDPISGHTALYWYRQSLGQGLEFLIYFQGNSAPDKSGLPSDRFSAERTGGSVSTLTIQRTQQEDSAVYLCASSLGRTTTGAGYTFGSGTRLTVV.

This clonotype was counted at least ten times. This chain joins TRBV29-1 and TRBJ2-1; weak D call: TRBD2 (6 bases). This CDR3 comprises 11 residues. Germline V gene sequence: CDR1 SQVTM, CDR2 ANQGSEA. V was clipped by 6 bases and J by 12 bases, with 15 bases between them. CDR3 in amino acids: CSVRDLGGQFF. The CDR3 DNA reads TGCAGCGTCCGGGACTTGGGTGGGCAGTTCTTC.

The gene calls are TRBV13 and TRBJ2-1; the match to TRBD2 covers 8 bases. CDR3 length equals 17 residues. Germline V gives CDR1 PRHDT, CDR2 FYEKMQ (reference sequence). V dropped 7 bases and J dropped 4; count of bases not matched to a gene: 15. The CDR3 here is CASMASGLPGGYNEQFF. In DNA form, the CDR3 reads TGTGCCAGCATGGCTAGCGGGCTGCCGGGGGGTTACAATGAGCAGTTCTTC. The full variable domain, completed using reference TRBV13 and TRBJ2-1, is AAGVIQSPRHLIKEKRETATLKCYPIPRHDTVYWYQQGPGQDPQFLISFYEKMQSDKGSIPDRFSAQQFSDYHSELNMSSLELGDSALYFCASMASGLPGGYNEQFFGPGTRLTVL.